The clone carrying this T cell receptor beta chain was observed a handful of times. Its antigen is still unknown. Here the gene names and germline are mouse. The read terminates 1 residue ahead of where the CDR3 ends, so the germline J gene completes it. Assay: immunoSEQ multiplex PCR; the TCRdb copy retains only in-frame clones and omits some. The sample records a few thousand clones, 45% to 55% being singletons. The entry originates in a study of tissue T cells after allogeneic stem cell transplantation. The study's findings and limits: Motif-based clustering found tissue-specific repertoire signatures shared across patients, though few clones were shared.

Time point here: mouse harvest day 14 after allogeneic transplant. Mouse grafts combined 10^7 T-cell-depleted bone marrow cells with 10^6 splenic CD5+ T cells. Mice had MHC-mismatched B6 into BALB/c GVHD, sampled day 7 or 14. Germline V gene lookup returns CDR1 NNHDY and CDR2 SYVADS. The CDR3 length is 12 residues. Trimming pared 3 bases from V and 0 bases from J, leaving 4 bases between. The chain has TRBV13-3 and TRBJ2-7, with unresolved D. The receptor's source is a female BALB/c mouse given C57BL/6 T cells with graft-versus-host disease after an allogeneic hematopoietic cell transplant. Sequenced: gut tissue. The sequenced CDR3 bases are TGTGCCAGCAGTGGGGTCTCCTATGAACAGTAC. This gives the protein CASSGVSYEQY. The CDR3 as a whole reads CASSGVSYEQYF.